This TCR beta chain was observed in a study of blood T cell repertoires in COVID-19. Profiling relied on immunoSEQ multiplex PCR, and the TCRdb table lists in-frame clones only, not all of them. This table has about 300,000 clones, 86% appearing once. Germline CDR1 SGHTA, CDR2 FQGNSA. Trimming took 5 bases from V and 3 from J; bases not matched to a gene: 11. The length of the CDR3 is 17 residues. Sequences were obtained from peripheral blood. The V call is TRBV7-2, the J call TRBJ2-4; the match to TRBD2 covers 9 bases. The sequence was obtained from a woman between 45 and 65 years old with acute or convalescent COVID-19. The CDR3 DNA sequence: TGTGCCAGCAGCCAAGCGGGAGGCCCAACCATCAAAAACATTCAGTACTTC. Amino acids: CASSQAGGPTIKNIQYF.